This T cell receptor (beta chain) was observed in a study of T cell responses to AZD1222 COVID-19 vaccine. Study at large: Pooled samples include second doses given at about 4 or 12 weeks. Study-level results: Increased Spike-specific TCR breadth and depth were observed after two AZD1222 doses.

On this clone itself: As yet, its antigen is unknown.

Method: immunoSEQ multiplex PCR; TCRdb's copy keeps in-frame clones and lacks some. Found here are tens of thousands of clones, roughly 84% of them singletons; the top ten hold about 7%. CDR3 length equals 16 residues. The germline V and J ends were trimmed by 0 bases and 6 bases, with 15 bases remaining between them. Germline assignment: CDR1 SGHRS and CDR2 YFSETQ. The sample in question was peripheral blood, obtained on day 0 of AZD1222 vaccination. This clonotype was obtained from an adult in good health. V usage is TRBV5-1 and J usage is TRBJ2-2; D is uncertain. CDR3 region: CASSLAAGSSPGELFF. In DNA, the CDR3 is TGCGCCAGCAGCTTGGCGGCCGGATCTTCGCCCGGGGAGCTGTTTTTT.